This TCR delta chain was observed in a study of gamma-delta T cells after stem cell transplantation. TCRdb re-called the RT-PCR reads with CATT. In the table there are fewer than 3,500 delta-chain clones, around 2% of which are singletons. The CDR3 contains 15 residues. Trimming cost V 2 bases and J 10 bases; bases outside gene matches: 11. Germline assignment: CDR1 GEAIGNYY and CDR2 EKD. A few counts support this clone. This DNA translates differently at residue 5 from the TCRdb protein, which is that of a much larger clone; a read error is likely, and the protein shown is the DNA's own translation. The gene calls are TRDV2 and TRDJ1; 11 nucleotides match TRDD3. The sample comprised gamma-delta T cells. The TCR sequence derives from a human donor. It is not recorded whose cells these are; they may come from a transplant donor. Here the CDR3 DNA reads TGTGCCTGTGACATACTGGGGGATAGGGGAGACGGACTCATCTTT. Translated, it gives CACDILGDRGDGLIF.